The present T cell receptor beta chain was sequenced within a study of metastatic and nonmetastatic thyroid tumors. The CDR3 sequence is 12 residues long. Germline V gene data show CDR1 as LNHNV and CDR2 as YYDKDF (reference sequence). TCRdb re-called clones from the PCR reads using MiXCR. The sample has tens of thousands of clones; less than 20% are singletons. This clone was counted only a few times. This could be a read error, since a much larger clone is one nucleotide away. All patients were untreated before thyroid surgery. The specimen sequenced was blood. This chain uses TRBV15 with TRBJ2-3; no reliable D call. The source of this sequence is a female donor with papillary thyroid cancer or a benign thyroid nodule (not recorded which). Some clones in this sample may be carry-over from other donors' samples. Written as DNA, the CDR3 is TGTGCCGCCAGCAGAGGACCAGATACGCAGTATTTT. Protein product: CAASRGPDTQYF.